The entry below gives a single T cell receptor (beta chain) sequence along with its context. Its antigen is as yet unknown. The source of the sample is a study of shared clonotypes between healthy human individuals. General study findings and limits: Sharing across four donors was seen in around 5% of naive CD4 clonotypes. Among donors, sharing of clonotypes was expected to be affected by sequencing depth.

The CDR3 extends over 13 amino acids. The V gene's germline CDR1 is SGHTA and CDR2 FQGNSA. V was pared by 5 bases and J by 3 bases, with 11 bases between. Here immunoSEQ multiplex PCR was the method, and the copy in TCRdb shows in-frame clones only, minus some. The sample lists over a million clones, roughly 70% seen once, with approximately 1.5% in the top ten. Every donor, a Caucasian adult, lived in Nashville, Tennessee. CD4+ cells were split into CD45RA+ naive and CD45RA-negative memory subsets. The clonotype was recovered from a man aged 18-30 years in good health. Sequenced material: memory CD4+ T cells sorted from blood. Subset defined: CD45RA-negative fraction. The chain employs TRBV7-2 and TRBJ2-7; the D gene is possibly TRBD1 (6 bases). DNA for the CDR3: TGTGCCAGCAGCAAGGGGACACACTACGAGCAGTACTTC. It is translated as CASSKGTHYEQYF.